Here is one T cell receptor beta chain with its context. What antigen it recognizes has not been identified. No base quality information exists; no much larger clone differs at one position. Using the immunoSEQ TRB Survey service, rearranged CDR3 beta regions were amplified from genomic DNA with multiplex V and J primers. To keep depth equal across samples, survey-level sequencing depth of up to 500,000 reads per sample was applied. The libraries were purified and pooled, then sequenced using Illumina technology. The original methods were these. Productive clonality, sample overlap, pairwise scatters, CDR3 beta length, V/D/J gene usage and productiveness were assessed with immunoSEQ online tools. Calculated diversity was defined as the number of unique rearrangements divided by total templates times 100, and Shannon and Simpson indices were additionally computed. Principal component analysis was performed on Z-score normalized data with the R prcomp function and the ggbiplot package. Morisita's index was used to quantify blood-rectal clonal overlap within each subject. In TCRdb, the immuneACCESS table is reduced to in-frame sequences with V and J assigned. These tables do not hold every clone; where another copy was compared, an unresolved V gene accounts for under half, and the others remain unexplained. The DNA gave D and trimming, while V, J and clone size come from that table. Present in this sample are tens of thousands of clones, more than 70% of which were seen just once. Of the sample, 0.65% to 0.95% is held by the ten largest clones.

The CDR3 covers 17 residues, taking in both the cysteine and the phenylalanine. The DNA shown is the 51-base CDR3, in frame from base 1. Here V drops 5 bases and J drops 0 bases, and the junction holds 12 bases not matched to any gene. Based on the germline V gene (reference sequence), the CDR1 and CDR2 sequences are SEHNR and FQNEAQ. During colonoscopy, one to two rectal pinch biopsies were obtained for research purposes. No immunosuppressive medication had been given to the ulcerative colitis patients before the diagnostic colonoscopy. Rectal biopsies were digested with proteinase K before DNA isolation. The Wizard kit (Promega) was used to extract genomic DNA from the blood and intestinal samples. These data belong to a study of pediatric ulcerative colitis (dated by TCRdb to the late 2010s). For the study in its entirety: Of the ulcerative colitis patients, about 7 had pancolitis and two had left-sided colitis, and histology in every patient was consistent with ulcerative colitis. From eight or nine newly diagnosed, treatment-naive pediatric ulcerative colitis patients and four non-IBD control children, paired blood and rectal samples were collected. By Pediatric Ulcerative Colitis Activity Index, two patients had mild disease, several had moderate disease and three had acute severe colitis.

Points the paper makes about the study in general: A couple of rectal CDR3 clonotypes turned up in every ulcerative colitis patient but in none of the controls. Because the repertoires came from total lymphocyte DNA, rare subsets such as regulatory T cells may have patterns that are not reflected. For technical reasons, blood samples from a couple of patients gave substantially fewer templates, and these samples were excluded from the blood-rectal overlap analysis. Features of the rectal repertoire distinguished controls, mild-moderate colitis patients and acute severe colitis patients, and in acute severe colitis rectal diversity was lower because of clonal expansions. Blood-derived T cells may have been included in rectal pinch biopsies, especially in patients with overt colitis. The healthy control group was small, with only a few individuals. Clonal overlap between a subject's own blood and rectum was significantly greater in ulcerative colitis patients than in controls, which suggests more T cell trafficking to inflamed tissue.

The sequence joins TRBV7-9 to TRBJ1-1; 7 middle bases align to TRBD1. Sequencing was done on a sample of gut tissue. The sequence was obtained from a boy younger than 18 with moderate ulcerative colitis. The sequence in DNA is TGTGCCAGCAGCCTCGACAGGGCGATTTCACTGAACACTGAAGCTTTCTTT. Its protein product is CASSLDRAISLNTEAFF.